This TCR beta chain is drawn from a study of PD-1 blockade in classical Hodgkin lymphoma. Sequenced by immunoSEQ multiplex PCR; TCRdb stores in-frame clones only, minus some. This table has 30,000 to 40,000 clones, 85% to 90% appearing once. This CDR3 contains 11 residues. V lost 11 bases, J lost 4 bases, and 12 bases lay in between. CDR1 and CDR2 (germline): ENHRY, SYGVKD. As for time point: newly diagnosed, previously untreated cHL patient sample. Magnetic negative selection served to purify CD4+ T cells out of PBMCs that had been thawed. Newly diagnosed, untreated classical Hodgkin lymphoma PBMCs served as comparison.

Sequenced input: CD4+ T cells from blood. V gene TRBV10-3 combines with J gene TRBJ2-7; TRBD1 is a possible D gene (5 bases). This receptor was obtained from a human donor with classical Hodgkin lymphoma. The CDR3 is CAVRRDYEQYF. CDR3 nucleotides: TGTGCCGTCCGCAGGGATTACGAGCAGTACTTC.